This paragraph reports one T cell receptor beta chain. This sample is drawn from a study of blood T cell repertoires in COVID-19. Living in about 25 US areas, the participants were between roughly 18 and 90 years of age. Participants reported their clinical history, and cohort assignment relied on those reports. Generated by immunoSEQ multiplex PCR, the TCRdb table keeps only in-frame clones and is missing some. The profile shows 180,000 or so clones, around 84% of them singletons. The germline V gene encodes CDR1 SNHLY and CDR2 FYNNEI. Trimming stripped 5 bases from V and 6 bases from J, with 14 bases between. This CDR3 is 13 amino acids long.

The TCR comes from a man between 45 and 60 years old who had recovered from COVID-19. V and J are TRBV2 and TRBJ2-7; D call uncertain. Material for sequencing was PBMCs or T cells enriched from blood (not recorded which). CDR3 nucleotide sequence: TGTGCCAGCAGTAAACGCCCGGTCCCCGAGCAGTACTTC. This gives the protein CASSKRPVPEQYF.